The rows below give T cell receptor beta chains drawn from one sample of a study of shared clonotypes between healthy human individuals. Only in-frame clones appear in the TCRdb table, and some are missing; sequencing was by immunoSEQ multiplex PCR. The repertoire holds some 650,000 clones, with around 97% as singletons. The source material was naive CD4+ T cells sorted from blood. The receptors come from a young woman in good health. Both conserved end residues are part of each CDR3. The order of the fields is D gene, V gene, J gene, clone size, CDR3 DNA, CDR3 protein. D genes are given only for firm matches. Part of the rows lack a size; the others show once, few, many or a class for expanded clones.

TRBD2	TRBV14	TRBJ2-2	.	TGTGCCAGCAGCCTATCGGTAGCGGGAGCCGGGGAGCTGTTTTTT	CASSLSVAGAGELFF
TRBD1	TRBV6-6	TRBJ1-1	.	TGTGCCAGCAGTCCACAGGGGAGGAACACTGAAGCTTTCTTT	CASSPQGRNTEAFF
.	TRBV7-8	TRBJ1-1	.	TGTGCCAGCAGCTTAGCGCTCGGCAGGGGTGGCACTGAAGCTTTCTTT	CASSLALGRGGTEAFF
.	TRBV7-3	TRBJ2-6	.	TGTGCCAGCAGCTTAGGGGCTGGCCTCTCTGGGGCCAACGTCCTGACTTTC	CASSLGAGLSGANVLTF
.	TRBV10-1	TRBJ2-7	.	TGCGCCAGCAGTGAGTCGGAGGGAAGTCTCATTCTCGAGCAGTACTTC	CASSESEGSLILEQYF
.	TRBV28	TRBJ2-6	.	TGTGCCAGCAGTTTACAGGGCCCTGGGGCCAACGTCCTGACTTTC	CASSLQGPGANVLTF
.	TRBV6-1	TRBJ2-5	.	TGTGCCAGCAGTGAAGCGACAGCCCAAGAGACCCAGTACTTC	CASSEATAQETQYF
.	TRBV6-1	TRBJ2-7	once	TGTGCCAGCAGTGAACTTACAGTGCTACCCTACGAGCAGTACTTC	CASSELTVLPYEQYF
TRBD1	TRBV10-3	TRBJ2-1	.	TGTGCCATCAGTGAGTCTCAGGGGGTCTACAATGAGCAGTTCTTC	CAISESQGVYNEQFF
.	TRBV10-1	TRBJ2-1	.	TGCGCCAGCAGTGCTCCGGCTTACGTCGTATCGTCCTACAATGAGCAGTTCTTC	CASSAPAYVVSSYNEQFF
.	TRBV5-6	TRBJ1-6	.	TGTGCCAGCAGCTTGTACCCGGATAATTCACCCCTCCACTTT	CASSLYPDNSPLHF
TRBD1	TRBV28	TRBJ2-5	.	TGTGCCAGCAGAACAGGGGCAGGGGAGACCCAGTACTTC	CASRTGAGETQYF
.	TRBV19	TRBJ2-5	.	TGTGCCAGTAGTTCACGGGACGGCCTAGAGACCCAGTACTTC	CASSSRDGLETQYF
TRBD1	TRBV7-9	TRBJ1-5	once	TGTGCCAGCAGCCAAGAAAACGACAGGGATAGGCGCAATCAGCCCCAGCATTTT	CASSQENDRDRRNQPQHF
.	TRBV30	TRBJ1-5	.	TGTGCCTGGAGAAGGGACGATAATCAGCCCCAGCATTTT	CAWRRDDNQPQHF
TRBD1	TRBV19	TRBJ1-5	.	TGTGCCAGTAGTATACAGCTGGAGACAGGGTTCATTGGCAATCAGCCCCAGCATTTT	CASSIQLETGFIGNQPQHF
.	TRBV6-5	TRBJ1-2	.	TGTGCCAGCAGTCCGGTGGGGGGTGGCTACACCTTC	CASSPVGGGYTF
.	TRBV7-9	TRBJ1-1	.	TGTGCCAGCAGCTTAGGATTAGGGGGGTCAGGGATGAACACTGAAGCTTTCTTT	CASSLGLGGSGMNTEAFF
.	TRBV11-3	TRBJ2-3	.	TGTGCCAGCAGCTTCACCGGGACTAGCACAGATACGCAGTATTTT	CASSFTGTSTDTQYF
.	TRBV6-1	TRBJ1-3	.	TGTGCCAGCAGTGAGGGCAGGATTGGAAACACCATATATTTT	CASSEGRIGNTIYF
TRBD2	TRBV27	TRBJ2-1	.	TGTGCCAGCAGTCCTTGGGGCGGGAGGGCCCTGAATGAGCAGTTCTTC	CASSPWGGRALNEQFF
.	TRBV5-8	TRBJ1-5	.	TGTGCCAGCAGCTTGTTCTTGGGGCGCATCCCCCGCAATCAGCCCCAGCATTTT	CASSLFLGRIPRNQPQHF
.	TRBV10-3	TRBJ2-5	.	TGTGCCATCAGTGGGAACAGGGACCAAGAGACCCAGTACTTC	CAISGNRDQETQYF
TRBD1	TRBV27	TRBJ2-5	.	TGTGCCAGCAGTTTAGGGGTACAGGGGGGCGTACAAGAGACCCAGTACTTC	CASSLGVQGGVQETQYF
.	TRBV30	TRBJ1-2	.	TGTGCCTGGAGTGTCCCTTCTGACAAGAACTATGGCTACACCTTC	CAWSVPSDKNYGYTF
.	TRBV6-6	TRBJ2-7	.	TGTGCCAGCAGTTACGGGGGACAATTGAGCTCCTACGAGCAGTACTTC	CASSYGGQLSSYEQYF
.	TRBV2	TRBJ2-2	.	TGTGCCAGCAGTGAGGCAGGGGCCTCCTTGGGCGGGGAGCTGTTTTTT	CASSEAGASLGGELFF
TRBD2	TRBV5-1	TRBJ2-7	.	TGCGCCAGCAGCTTAGGGACTAGCGGAATCTACGAGCAGTACTTC	CASSLGTSGIYEQYF
TRBD1	TRBV2	TRBJ2-7	.	TGTGCCAGCAGTGGACAGGGCCCCTCATCTTCGGAGCAGTACTTC	CASSGQGPSSSEQYF
.	TRBV7-2	TRBJ1-1	once	TGTGCCAGCAGCTTAACGCCTAACACTGAAGCTTTCTTT	CASSLTPNTEAFF
.	TRBV5-1	TRBJ1-4	.	TGCGCCAGCAGCCGTGACAGTGCAACTAATGAAAAACTGTTTTTT	CASSRDSATNEKLFF
.	TRBV7-6	TRBJ2-3	.	TGTGCCAGCAGCTCACCTCAGGGCGGGAGCACAGATACGCAGTATTTT	CASSSPQGGSTDTQYF
TRBD2	TRBV30	TRBJ2-7	.	TGTGCCTGGAACAGCGGGGGAGGGCCTTCCGAGCAGTACTTC	CAWNSGGGPSEQYF
TRBD2	TRBV10-3	TRBJ2-5	.	TGTGCCATCAGTGAGTCGTGGGAGGGCGGGGAGACCCAGTACTTC	CAISESWEGGETQYF
.	TRBV5-1	TRBJ2-2	.	TGCGCCAGCATCCTCGTCGATCCGACAGCCGGGGAGCTGTTTTTT	CASILVDPTAGELFF
.	TRBV19	TRBJ1-5	.	TGTGCCAGTAGTGCCCTGACCGGGGTTGGAAATCAGCCCCAGCATTTT	CASSALTGVGNQPQHF
TRBD1	TRBV29-1	TRBJ1-1	.	TGCAGCGTCCGGGACAGGTCGGGAGGGGAAGCTTTCTTT	CSVRDRSGGEAFF
TRBD2	TRBV6-1	TRBJ2-7	.	TGTGCCAGCAGCCGAGCTGGACTAGTCCCCTACGAGCAGTACTTC	CASSRAGLVPYEQYF
.	TRBV5-1	TRBJ1-1	.	TGCGCCAGCAACCGGGACGGAAGGAACACTGAAGCTTTCTTT	CASNRDGRNTEAFF
.	TRBV19	TRBJ2-2	.	TGTGCCAGTAGTATACGGCAGGGGTCAGCGTCCGGGGAGCTGTTTTTT	CASSIRQGSASGELFF
.	TRBV15	TRBJ2-1	.	TGTGCCACGTCGGGGGCGGGAGCGAAATACAATGAGCAGTTCTTC	CATSGAGAKYNEQFF
.	TRBV4-1	TRBJ2-7	.	TGCGCCAGCAGCCAAAGGGAGTCTTACGAGCAGTACTTC	CASSQRESYEQYF
TRBD2	TRBV11-2	TRBJ2-1	.	TGTGCCAGCAGACATAGCGGGAACTCCTACAATGAGCAGTTCTTC	CASRHSGNSYNEQFF
.	TRBV18	TRBJ2-1	.	TGTGCCAGCTCGACCGGGACTCCTAATGAGCAGTTCTTC	CASSTGTPNEQFF
.	TRBV2	TRBJ1-4	.	TGTGCCAGCAGTGAATGGAGGGGAAGTGAAAAACTGTTTTTT	CASSEWRGSEKLFF